This T cell receptor (beta chain) was observed in a study of shared clonotypes between healthy human individuals. The CDR3 runs to 14 residues. The germline V and J ends were trimmed by 1 base and 4 bases, with 9 bases remaining between them. Germline CDR1 and CDR2: MNHNS and SASEGT. Deep was the level at which the assay was run. TCRdb's table, derived via immunoSEQ multiplex PCR, lists solely in-frame clones and lacks some. The sample lists under 200,000 clones; over 85% were seen once. This clonotype originated in a woman in her 30s in good health. The sequencing sample was made of naive CD4+ T cells sorted from blood. Subset of the sample: CD45RA+ positively selected. The chain uses TRBV6-1 and TRBJ2-3; D may be TRBD1 or TRBD2 (5 bases each). The DNA for the CDR3 is TGTGCCAGCAGTGAAGTGGGGGTTGCAGATACGCAGTATTTT. Translated: CASSEVGVADTQYF.